Below, one T cell receptor beta chain is given with its context. What it binds is not known. V was cut by 3 bases and J by 3 bases, with 6 bases left in between. The CDR3 is 13 residues long. Germline V gives CDR1 SGDLS, CDR2 YYNGEE. The assay was immunoSEQ multiplex PCR, and TCRdb's table has in-frame clones only and misses some. The data contain approximately 100,000 clones, approximately 88% of them singletons. This sample is drawn from a study of T cell responses to AZD1222 COVID-19 vaccine. Study-level findings and limits: Every sample of the repertoires postdated the peak T cell response. Baseline antibody screening turned up just six seropositive AZD1222 recipients. Donors were largely white British and mainly female; clonal diversity was possibly underestimated.

The J gene is TRBJ2-2, the V gene TRBV9; D call uncertain. The receptor was isolated from an adult in good health. The source material was peripheral blood, sampled on day 0 of AZD1222 vaccination. The CDR3 region has the DNA TGTGCCAGCAGCGCACTATACACCGGGGAGCTGTTTTTT. It is translated as CASSALYTGELFF.